The rows below give T cell receptor beta chains drawn from one sample of a study of regulatory T cells in long-lasting Graves disease. TCRdb reanalysed the multiplex PCR reads using MiXCR and keeps one entry per CDR3 protein. The sample has approximately 270,000 distinct CDR3 sequences, under 20% seen once. This sample also appeared in a second study, on T cells in Graves' hyperthyroidism and ophthalmopathy.

The input for sequencing was peripheral blood mononuclear cells (PBMCs), taken at new diagnosis, from a patient treated with antithyroid drugs. All receptors come from a woman between 25 and 40 years old with Graves disease. Both conserved end residues are part of each CDR3. Each record gives: clone size, J gene, V gene, CDR3 length, D gene, CDR3 DNA, CDR3 protein. A D gene is named only where the DNA matches it firmly. The size entry is marked missing in some rows and otherwise reads once, few, many or a size class.

many | TRBJ2-3 | TRBV5-8 | 14 | - | TGTGCCAGCAGCTTGGAGGGAGTCACAGATACGCAGTATTTT | CASSLEGVTDTQYF
many | TRBJ1-5 | TRBV6-1 | 15 | TRBD1 | TGTGCCAGCCGACGACAGGGCGAAAGCAATCAGCCCCAGCATTTT | CASRRQGESNQPQHF
many | TRBJ1-2 | TRBV5-6 | 14 | TRBD1 | TGTGCCAGCAGCGTCCTCCGGGACAGATCTGGCTACACCTTC | CASSVLRDRSGYTF
many | TRBJ2-2 | TRBV7-9 | 11 | - | TGTGCCAGCAGCTTACTACTAGCCTTGTTTTTT | CASSLLLALFF
many | TRBJ1-1 | TRBV3-1 | 13 | - | TGTGCCAGCAGCCAATTGGAGAACACTGAAGCTTTCTTT | CASSQLENTEAFF
many | TRBJ1-5 | TRBV4-1 | 15 | - | TGCGCCAGCAGCCAAGAAGGGGTCAGGAATCAGCCCCAGCATTTT | CASSQEGVRNQPQHF
- | TRBJ2-5 | TRBV7-9 | 15 | - | TGTGCCAGCAGCTTAGCGGGAGGCGCAGTTGAGACCCAGTACTTC | CASSLAGGAVETQYF
many | TRBJ2-1 | TRBV5-1 | 13 | - | TGCGCCAGCAGCTTGGACCCAAACAATGAGCAGTTCTTC | CASSLDPNNEQFF
many | TRBJ2-5 | TRBV3-1 | 17 | - | TGTGCCAGCAGCCAAGCTTTTTGGAAACAGGGTCGGCCGACCCAGTACTTC | CASSQAFWKQGRPTQYF
many | TRBJ1-5 | TRBV12-3/TRBV12-4 | 15 | - | TGTGCCAGCAGTTTAGGGGTGGTTAGCAATCAGCCCCAGCATTTT | CASSLGVVSNQPQHF
- | TRBJ2-1 | TRBV2 | 16 | TRBD2 | TGTGCCAGCAGTCCCGGGGGGAGGGTGGTCTACAATGAGCAGTTCTTC | CASSPGGRVVYNEQFF
many | TRBJ1-1 | TRBV6-1 | 14 | TRBD1 | TGTGCCAGCAGTGAGACAGGGGAGAACACTGAAGCTTTCTTT | CASSETGENTEAFF
many | TRBJ2-1 | TRBV12-3/TRBV12-4 | 11 | - | TGTGCCAGCAGTTTAGGCGGCGGGCAGTTCTTC | CASSLGGGQFF
many | TRBJ1-1 | TRBV11-1 | 15 | - | TGTGCCAGCAGCCCGGACTTACCTAAGAACACTGAAGCTTTCTTT | CASSPDLPKNTEAFF
many | TRBJ2-3 | TRBV9 | 12 | - | TGTGCCAGCAGCCAACACGGAGATACGCAGTATTTT | CASSQHGDTQYF
many | TRBJ1-1 | TRBV20-1 | 16 | TRBD1 | TGCAGTGCCCGCCGAGGCACGACAGGGTTGGACACTGAAGCTTTCTTT | CSARRGTTGLDTEAFF
many | TRBJ1-1 | TRBV5-1 | 14 | - | TGCGCCAGCAGCTTGGTCGCAGGGGTCCCTGAAGCTTTCTTT | CASSLVAGVPEAFF
many | TRBJ1-6 | TRBV12-3/TRBV12-4 | 15 | - | TGTGCCAGCAGCCAAACCGCGGACCGCTATTCACCCCTCCACTTT | CASSQTADRYSPLHF
many | TRBJ2-7 | TRBV20-1 | 14 | TRBD2 | TGCAGTGCCCTTGGACTAGCGGGGGGAAGGGAGCAGTACTTC | CSALGLAGGREQYF
many | TRBJ2-5 | TRBV7-2 | 15 | - | TGTGCCAGCAGCTTTATCGAGCGGGCCCAAGAGACCCAGTACTTC | CASSFIERAQETQYF
- | TRBJ2-3 | TRBV9 | 12 | - | TGTGCCAGCAGCGTGGCCTGGGATACGCAGTATTTT | CASSVAWDTQYF
many | TRBJ1-5 | TRBV12-3/TRBV12-4 | 15 | - | TGTGCCAGCAGCCAAAGACTTAGTAGCAATCAGCCCCAGCATTTT | CASSQRLSSNQPQHF
many | TRBJ2-7 | TRBV2 | 13 | - | TGTGCCAGGGGACGCTTGGGAGTCTACGAGCAGTACTTC | CARGRLGVYEQYF
many | TRBJ1-1 | TRBV2 | 13 | - | TGTGCCAGCAGGAGAGACAGGTCTGGGGAAGCTTTCTTT | CASRRDRSGEAFF
many | TRBJ1-3 | TRBV2 | 19 | - | TGTGCCAGCAGTGAAAGGTTCAGGGAAGTGGATGACTCTGGAAACACCATATATTTT | CASSERFREVDDSGNTIYF
- | TRBJ2-1 | TRBV5-5 | 15 | - | TGTGCCAGCAGCTTGGAAGGGACACCCTACAATGAGCAGTTCTTC | CASSLEGTPYNEQFF
many | TRBJ1-2 | TRBV5-1 | 15 | - | TGCGCCAGCAGCTTGGAGGGGGGCAGGAACTATGGCTACACCTTC | CASSLEGGRNYGYTF
many | TRBJ1-6 | TRBV12-3/TRBV12-4 | 15 | - | TGTGCCAGCAGTTCGACAGTCTCCTATAATTCACCCCTCCACTTT | CASSSTVSYNSPLHF
- | TRBJ2-1 | TRBV7-3 | 12 | - | TGTGCCAGCAGTTATCCCGGTAATGAGCAGTTCTTC | CASSYPGNEQFF